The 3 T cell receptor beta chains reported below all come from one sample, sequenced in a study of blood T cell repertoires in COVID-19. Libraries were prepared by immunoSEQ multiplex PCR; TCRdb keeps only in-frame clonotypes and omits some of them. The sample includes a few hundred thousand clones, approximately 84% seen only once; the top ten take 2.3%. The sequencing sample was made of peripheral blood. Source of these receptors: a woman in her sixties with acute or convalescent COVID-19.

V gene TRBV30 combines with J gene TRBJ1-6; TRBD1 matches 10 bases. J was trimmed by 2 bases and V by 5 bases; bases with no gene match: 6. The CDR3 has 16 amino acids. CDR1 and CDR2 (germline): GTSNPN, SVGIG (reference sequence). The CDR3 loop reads CAWDGQGDPYNSPLHF. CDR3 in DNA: TGTGCCTGGGATGGACAGGGGGACCCCTATAATTCACCCCTCCACTTT.

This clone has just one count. In DNA form, the CDR3 reads TGCAGCGTTGACAGGGACTCTAACTATGGCTACACCTTC. This codes for CSVDRDSNYGYTF. The chain combines TRBV29-1 with TRBJ1-2; TRBD1 is a possible D gene (5 bases). The CDR3 runs to 13 residues. Germline V gene data show CDR1 as SQVTM and CDR2 as ANQGSEA. V lost 3 bases and J lost 0, with 8 bases in between.

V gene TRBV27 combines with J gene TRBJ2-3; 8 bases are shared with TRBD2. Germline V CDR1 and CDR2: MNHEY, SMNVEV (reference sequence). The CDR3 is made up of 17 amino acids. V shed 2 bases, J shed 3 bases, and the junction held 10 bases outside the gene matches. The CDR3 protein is CASSLEGLGGRTDTQYF. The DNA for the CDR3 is TGTGCCAGCAGTTTAGAGGGACTAGGAGGGAGAACAGATACGCAGTATTTT.